This T cell receptor (beta chain) emerged from a study of technical replicates of blood from several donors. This CDR3 has 14 amino acids. Germline assignment: CDR1 SEHNR and CDR2 FQNEAQ (reference sequence). V was shortened by 4 bases and J by 3 bases, with 9 bases between the two germline ends. Sequencing was performed with immunoSEQ multiplex PCR; in TCRdb, only in-frame clones are kept and a portion is missing. The table includes tens of thousands of clones, over 75% detected once. This clone has just a few counts. Sample: PBMCs. The receptor's source is a human donor in good health. Some clones in this sample may be carry-over from other donors' samples. The chain recombines TRBV7-9 with TRBJ2-2, with D possibly TRBD1 on 6 matching bases. CDR3 nucleotides: TGTGCCAGCAGCTCGGACAGCTACACCGGGGAGCTGTTTTTT. Amino acid sequence: CASSSDSYTGELFF.